This passage covers 28 T cell receptor beta chains from one sample sequenced in a study of CD8 T cells in Susac syndrome (dated by TCRdb to about 2019). Libraries were built with the immunoSEQ multiplex PCR assay. RNA was extracted using the RNeasy kit, and roughly 0.45 to 1 microgram was reverse transcribed with random hexamers. TCRdb ran its own pipeline on the public reads, namely fastp trimming at Q25 and MiXCR clone calling, and kept in-frame beta chains. Identical CDR3 protein sequences are pooled into one entry, listed with their most common genes and DNA. The sample table contains over 300,000 distinct CDR3 sequences; only one count was recorded for about 91% of them. Jointly, the top ten make up about 0.07% of the sample. Sequencing was performed on CD4+ T cells from PBMCs. The receptors here all came from a human donor with multiple sclerosis.

This clonotype was recorded only once. The rearrangement joins TRBV5-1 to TRBJ1-6; D not resolved. In germline, CDR1 is SGHRS, CDR2 YFSETQ. This CDR3 spans 14 amino acids. V was clipped by 1 base and J by 5 bases, with 7 bases between them. The CDR3 spells CASSLIGNNSPLHF. The CDR3 DNA reads as TGCGCCAGCAGCTTGATTGGGAATAATTCACCCCTCCACTTT.

This clonotype was observed a handful of times. The V call is TRBV12-3 or TRBV12-4, the J call TRBJ2-7; no firm D call. Deletions cut 3 bases from V and 3 bases from J, with 3 bases between. This CDR3 is built from 11 residues. CDR3 DNA sequence: TGTGCCAGCAGTTTCCACTACGAGCAGTACTTC. This translates into CASSFHYEQYF.

The chain has TRBV20-1 and TRBJ2-1; D is perhaps TRBD2 (6 bases). The V gene's germline CDR1 is DFQATT and CDR2 SNEGSKA (reference sequence). This CDR3 contains 15 residues. V shed 0 bases and J shed 7 bases, with 16 bases lying between them. The CDR3 is CSARDLGVGRNEQFF. CDR3 in DNA: TGCAGTGCTAGAGATCTGGGGGTTGGGAGGAATGAGCAGTTCTTC.

The rearrangement joins TRBV9 to TRBJ2-2; D is possibly TRBD1 (5 bases). Looked up from germline, CDR1 is SGDLS and CDR2 is YYNGEE. Trimming took off 0 bases at V and 4 bases at J, with 22 bases between the two ends. CDR3 length: 19 residues. The CDR3 sequence is CASSVGTGRTGRGTGELFF. For the CDR3, the DNA is TGTGCCAGCAGCGTAGGTACTGGCCGAACGGGTAGGGGCACCGGGGAGCTGTTTTTT.

The chain recombines TRBV6-1 with TRBJ1-1, with a possible D match to TRBD1 (6 bases). This CDR3 region has 12 residues. Trimming left V 6 bases short and J 6 bases short, with 11 bases between. Germline V CDR1 and CDR2: MNHNS, SASEGT. The CDR3 loop is CASRHRVAEAFF. The DNA of the CDR3 is TGTGCCAGCAGACACAGGGTCGCTGAAGCTTTCTTT.

The rearrangement joins TRBV20-1 to TRBJ1-1; D unresolved. This CDR3 contains 14 residues. Trimming removed 5 bases from V and 0 bases from J, with 13 bases in between. CDR1 and CDR2 from the germline V gene are DFQATT and SNEGSKA (reference sequence). The chain's CDR3 is CSASRPEVNTEAFF. The CDR3 DNA is TGCAGTGCTTCGAGACCCGAAGTGAACACTGAAGCTTTCTTT.

The rearrangement links TRBV20-1 to TRBJ2-7, with 10 bases identical to TRBD2. Germline CDR1 reads DFQATT; CDR2 reads SNEGSKA (reference sequence). Trimming removed 1 base from V and 1 base from J; junction bases left unmatched: 4. CDR3 length: 15 amino acids. The CDR3: CSARGLAGDSYEQYF. CDR3 DNA sequence: TGCAGTGCTAGAGGGCTAGCGGGGGATTCCTACGAGCAGTACTTC.

The chain is built from TRBV20-1 and TRBJ2-7; TRBD2 is a possible D gene (6 bases). The CDR3 contains 14 residues. Germline values: CDR1 DFQATT, CDR2 SNEGSKA (reference sequence). Trimming shortened V by 2 bases and J by 2 bases, and 13 bases separated the two germline ends. The CDR3 sequence: CSARMREAAYEQYF. CDR3 DNA sequence: TGCAGTGCTAGAATGCGGGAAGCGGCCTACGAGCAGTACTTC.

The gene calls are TRBV10-3 and TRBJ2-7; D is ambiguous. V was trimmed by 0 bases and J by 7 bases, leaving 10 bases between them. The CDR3 is 13 amino acids. The germline V gene has CDR1 ENHRY and CDR2 SYGVKD. The CDR3 loop reads CAISESAPPEQYF. CDR3 DNA: TGTGCCATCAGTGAGTCGGCACCGCCAGAGCAGTACTTC.

The rearrangement uses TRBV7-9 and TRBJ2-4; possibly TRBD2 for D (5 bases). The germline CDR1 and CDR2 sequences are SEHNR and FQNEAQ (reference sequence). V lost 3 bases and J lost 3, with 18 bases in between. CDR3 length: 17 amino acids. Here the CDR3 reads CASSFGKLLGDKNIQYF. CDR3 nucleotides: TGTGCCAGCAGCTTCGGGAAACTCTTAGGAGACAAAAACATTCAGTACTTC.

The CDR3 DNA reads TGTGCCAGCAGAAAAGCAGGGGACGGAGTTACCTGGGGCTACACCTTC. Its translation: CASRKAGDGVTWGYTF. The chain carries TRBV11-2 and TRBJ1-2; the D gene is possibly TRBD1 (6 bases). V gave up 6 bases and J gave up 8 bases, with 25 bases separating them. The germline gives CDR1 SGHAT, CDR2 FQNNGV. The CDR3 is 16 amino acids.

The chain's CDR3 is CASSHWRPPSTDTQYF. CDR3 nucleotides: TGTGCCAGCAGCCATTGGAGACCTCCTTCCACAGATACGCAGTATTTT. The rearrangement joins TRBV3-1 to TRBJ2-3; D gene ambiguous. V was pared by 3 bases and J by 2 bases, with 15 bases between. Germline assignment: CDR1 LGHDT and CDR2 YNNKEL (reference sequence). This CDR3 has 16 residues.

V gene TRBV7-9 combines with J gene TRBJ1-5; no definite D call. Between the trimmed V and J ends, which lost 0 bases and 4 bases, there was a span of 4 bases. Germline CDR1 and CDR2: SEHNR and FQNEAQ (reference sequence). The length of the CDR3 is 13 residues. The CDR3 reads CASSLARNQPQHF. In DNA, the CDR3 is TGTGCCAGCAGCTTAGCACGGAATCAGCCCCAGCATTTT.

The J gene is TRBJ2-2, the V gene TRBV7-2; D gene ambiguous. CDR1 SGHTA and CDR2 FQGNSA come from the germline V gene. There are 14 residues in the CDR3. Deletions cut 1 base from V and 2 bases from J, with 5 bases between. This CDR3 is CASSLGINTGELFF. CDR3 bases: TGTGCCAGCAGCTTAGGGATAAACACCGGGGAGCTGTTTTTT.

This chain joins TRBV20-1 and TRBJ1-1, with D uncertain. The CDR3 covers 13 residues. V shed 6 bases and J shed 6 bases, with 17 bases lying between them. Germline values: CDR1 DFQATT, CDR2 SNEGSKA (reference sequence). CDR3 residues: CSAPAGIRPEAFF. CDR3 in DNA: TGCAGTGCCCCCGCCGGGATCCGGCCTGAAGCTTTCTTT.

V is TRBV6-1 and J is TRBJ1-2; 9 nucleotides match TRBD1. Germline loops: CDR1 MNHNS, CDR2 SASEGT. The junction had 5 bases not matched to a gene; V was cut back by 6 bases and J by 3 bases. The CDR3 covers 14 residues. CDR3 in amino acids: CASRTGGADYGYTF. Here the CDR3 DNA reads TGTGCCAGCAGAACAGGGGGCGCCGACTATGGCTACACCTTC.

J is TRBJ2-2 and V is TRBV18, with no clear D. V was pared by 3 bases and J by 9 bases, with 20 bases between. The CDR3 extends over 16 amino acids. Germline V gives CDR1 KGHSH, CDR2 LQKENI. CDR3 region: CASSPQDGRSVRELFF. The CDR3 DNA reads TGTGCCAGCTCACCTCAGGACGGCCGGAGTGTCCGGGAGCTGTTTTTT.

This chain connects TRBV30 to TRBJ1-1; possibly TRBD1 for D (5 bases). The CDR3 extends over 14 amino acids. V gave up 1 base and J gave up 11 bases, with 20 bases separating them. Germline values: CDR1 GTSNPN, CDR2 SVGIG (reference sequence). CDR3 amino acids: CAWSAGTASVGAFF. CDR3 nucleotides: TGTGCCTGGAGTGCCGGGACCGCATCGGTGGGGGCTTTCTTT. Looking up the rest from reference TRBV30 and TRBJ1-1 gives the full variable domain: SQTIHQWPATLVQPVGSPLSLECTVEGTSNPNLYWYRQAAGRGLQLLFYSVGIGQISSEVPQNLSASRPQDRQFILSSKKLLLSDSGFYLCAWSAGTASVGAFFGQGTRLTVV.

The chain links TRBV6-5 to TRBJ1-5, with 7 bases fitting TRBD1. CDR1 is MNHEY and CDR2 is SVGAGI in the germline V gene. The V and J ends lost 9 bases and 7 bases, in that order; junction bases with no gene match: 12. This CDR3 is 14 amino acids long. The CDR3 loop reads CASSTGLPLQPQHF. CDR3 coding DNA: TGTGCCAGTTCGACAGGGCTGCCCTTACAGCCCCAGCATTTT.

This rearrangement joins TRBV12-3 or TRBV12-4 to TRBJ2-1; D unclear. Deletions cut 7 bases from V and 1 base from J, with 11 bases between. This CDR3 contains 14 residues. CDR3 residues: CASNRVFSYNEQFF. The CDR3 DNA sequence: TGTGCCAGCAATCGCGTCTTTTCCTACAATGAGCAGTTCTTC.

The chain joins TRBV29-1 to TRBJ2-2; either TRBD1 or TRBD2 may fit D (5 bases each). Between the trimmed V and J ends, which lost 6 bases and 2 bases, there was a span of 13 bases. The CDR3 covers 14 residues. Per germline, CDR1 SQVTM and CDR2 ANQGSEA. CDR3: CSVPGPLNTGELFF. CDR3 DNA: TGCAGCGTACCGGGACCCCTTAACACCGGGGAGCTGTTTTTT.

The V call is TRBV12-3 or TRBV12-4, the J call TRBJ2-5; D call uncertain. V lost 0 bases to trimming and J lost 0 bases, with 2 bases between them. This CDR3 has 13 amino acids. DNA of the CDR3: TGTGCCAGCAGTTTAGCCTACCAAGAGACCCAGTACTTC. Amino acid sequence: CASSLAYQETQYF.

This chain joins TRBV27 and TRBJ1-1; D unresolved. From germline, CDR1 is MNHEY and CDR2 SMNVEV (reference sequence). This CDR3 is 13 amino acids long. Trimming removed 5 bases from V and 4 bases from J, with 11 bases in between. CDR3 amino acids: CASSLRQSTEAFF. For the CDR3, the DNA is TGTGCCAGCAGTCTAAGACAAAGCACTGAAGCTTTCTTT.

The chain uses TRBV11-2 and TRBJ2-1; 7 positions match TRBD2. Losses at the gene ends were 1 base for V and 0 bases for J; bases not matched to a gene: 3. Per germline, CDR1 SGHAT and CDR2 FQNNGV. The CDR3 sequence is 16 residues long. The CDR3 here is CASSLVGTTSYNEQFF. In DNA form, the CDR3 reads TGTGCCAGCAGCTTAGTCGGGACTACCTCCTACAATGAGCAGTTCTTC.

In its sample, this clonotype was seen a few times. The V gene is TRBV7-9, the J gene TRBJ2-6; D gene uncertain. CDR3 length: 15 amino acids. Trimming shortened V by 4 bases and J by 1 base, and 8 bases separated the two germline ends. Germline CDR1 is SEHNR and CDR2 is FQNEAQ (reference sequence). CDR3 nucleotides: TGTGCCAGCAGCTCCCCGCGGTCTGGGGCCAACGTCCTGACTTTC. Translation gives CASSSPRSGANVLTF.

This chain joins TRBV5-1 and TRBJ1-3; possible D gene TRBD1, 6 bases. Trimming removed 0 bases at V and 4 bases at J, with 11 bases between. This CDR3 contains 15 residues. Germline CDR1 is SGHRS and CDR2 is YFSETQ. The CDR3 sequence is CASSLAGAHGNTIYF. DNA for the CDR3: TGCGCCAGCAGCTTGGCAGGGGCGCACGGAAACACCATATATTTT.

This chain links TRBV7-3 with TRBJ2-3; 9 nucleotides line up with TRBD2. Per germline, CDR1 SGHTA and CDR2 FQGTGA. The CDR3 covers 15 residues. Germline trimming cut 2 bases from V and 7 bases from J; bases unmatched to any gene: 7. As DNA, the CDR3 is TGTGCCAGCAGCTTAGAAGGCGGGAGGGCCAATACGCAGTATTTT. Translated, it gives CASSLEGGRANTQYF.

The chain couples TRBV7-2 to TRBJ2-3; D unclear. Trimming left V 3 bases short and J 7 bases short, with 11 bases between. The CDR3 runs 13 residues. Looked up from germline, CDR1 is SGHTA and CDR2 is FQGNSA. The CDR3 bases are TGTGCCAGCAGCTTGGCCTTACAGAATACGCAGTATTTT. Amino acid sequence: CASSLALQNTQYF. The variable domain in full, completed from reference TRBV7-2 and TRBJ2-3, reads GAGVSQSPSNKVTEKGKDVELRCDPISGHTALYWYRQSLGQGLEFLIYFQGNSAPDKSGLPSDRFSAERTGGSVSTLTIQRTQQEDSAVYLCASSLALQNTQYFGPGTRLTVL.